What follows are 8 T cell receptor beta chains derived from one specimen sequenced in a study of post-analysis software for immune sequencing data. The study, taken as a whole, reports: In patients, roughly 5 TRBV segments were more frequent than in controls, with TRBV5-6, TRBV5-1 and TRBV20-1 among them.

Built from TCR beta cDNA, the libraries had unique molecular identifiers in them. One entry per CDR3 protein results from TCRdb running MiXCR on the PCR reads. The data contain 750,000 to 950,000 distinct CDR3 sequences, around 53% of them singletons. Their antigens remain unidentified. The material sequenced was blood. The receptors were sampled from a girl between 10 and 17 years old with multiple sclerosis.

This clonotype has just a few counts. The chain is built from TRBV7-8 and TRBJ2-5; D is uncertain. Trimming shortened V by 3 bases and J by 5 bases, and 13 bases separated the two germline ends. The germline V gene encodes CDR1 SGHVS and CDR2 FQNEAQ. CDR3 length: 14 residues. The CDR3 DNA sequence: TGTGCCAGCAGCTTGGGTCGACCGCGGGAGACCCAGTACTTC. Translated, it gives CASSLGRPRETQYF.

The chain has TRBV7-9 and TRBJ1-1; maybe TRBD1 (6 bases). CDR1 and CDR2 (germline): SEHNR, FQNEAQ (reference sequence). The CDR3 is made up of 14 amino acids. The V and J ends lost 4 bases and 1 base respectively, with 10 bases between them. The CDR3 DNA is TGTGCCAGCAGCTCACAGGGAGGGAACACTGAAGCTTTCTTT. Translation: CASSSQGGNTEAFF.

The rearrangement uses TRBV20-1 and TRBJ2-1; 10 bases are shared with TRBD2. Per the germline V gene, CDR1 is DFQATT and CDR2 is SNEGSKA (reference sequence). V lost 4 bases and J lost 2; bases outside the gene matches: 5. The CDR3 totals 15 residues. CDR3 loop: CSANPTSGTYNEQFF. The DNA for the CDR3 is TGCAGTGCTAACCCAACTAGCGGGACCTACAATGAGCAGTTCTTC.

Notes on this clonotype: This likely comes from a read error, as the CDR3 has no conserved phenylalanine or tryptophan at its end. The gene calls are TRBV9 and TRBJ2-5; 8 nucleotides align to TRBD2. The V and J ends lost 3 bases and 2 bases, in that order; junction bases with no gene match: 6. Germline V CDR1 and CDR2: SGDLS, YYNGEE. This CDR3 is 15 amino acids long. CDR3 coding DNA: TGTGCCAGCAGCGAAAGCGGGAGCAGACAAGAGACCCAGTACTTA. This translates into CASSESGSRQETQYL.

This clonotype was detected only a few times. The rearrangement uses TRBV28 and TRBJ1-2; D might be TRBD1 (5 bases). The CDR3 loop spans 14 amino acids. Per germline, CDR1 MDHEN and CDR2 SYDVKM. The V end lost 5 bases, the J end lost 2 bases, and 12 bases lay between the germline ends. The CDR3 region is CASSTYQGNYGYTF. CDR3 nucleotides: TGTGCCAGCAGTACCTACCAGGGAAACTATGGCTACACCTTC.

J is TRBJ1-5 and V is TRBV15; D not resolved. V was cut by 0 bases and J by 9 bases, with 9 bases left in between. CDR3 size: 13 residues. Germline CDR1 LNHNV, CDR2 YYDKDF (reference sequence). DNA for the CDR3: TGTGCCACCAGCAGAGATCGGGTGTGGCCCCAGCATTTT. Its translation: CATSRDRVWPQHF.

This rearrangement joins TRBV7-8 to TRBJ1-5; 7 nucleotides match TRBD1. V was clipped by 2 bases and J by 3 bases; unmatched bases: 7. This CDR3 is built from 16 residues. Germline V gene sequence: CDR1 SGHVS, CDR2 FQNEAQ. CDR3 loop: CASSLPRDRANQPQHF. The CDR3 nucleotides read TGTGCCAGCAGCTTACCCAGGGACAGAGCCAATCAGCCCCAGCATTTT.

The V call is TRBV9, the J call TRBJ2-5; D is uncertain. The CDR3 runs to 15 residues. Germline CDR1 is SGDLS and CDR2 is YYNGEE. V was cut by 0 bases and J by 5 bases, with 14 bases left in between. The CDR3 nucleotides read TGTGCCAGCAGCGTAGCGGGCATCCTCTCGGAGACCCAGTACTTC. As protein: CASSVAGILSETQYF.